This TCR beta chain was recovered during a study of glioma-infiltrating T cells after dendritic cell vaccination. About the research overall: Dendritic cell vaccine was injected intradermally three times, biweekly.

This table comes from immunoSEQ multiplex PCR, and its TCRdb copy is limited to in-frame clones, with some not included. The sample lists 71,000 or so clones, 65% to 90% occurring once. Only one count was recorded for this clone. The CDR3 runs to 14 residues. Germline CDR1 SGHTA, CDR2 FQGNSA. V shed 4 bases and J shed 1 base, with 10 bases lying between them. Here the sequenced sample was blood, taken before dendritic cell vaccination. This clonotype was sampled from a human donor with glioblastoma. The rearrangement joins TRBV7-2 to TRBJ1-2; D uncertain. The DNA for the CDR3 is TGTGCCAGCAGCTCCGAAGCCATTAACTATGGCTACACCTTC. This codes for CASSSEAINYGYTF.